The 2 T cell receptor beta chains in this list originate from one sample, sequenced in a study of human T cells and chemical hapten exposure. TCRdb ran MiXCR on the RACE reads and lists one entry per CDR3 protein. The table includes approximately 400,000 distinct CDR3 sequences, less than 6.5% detected once. Sample time point: pre-sensitization, week 0. Stated treatment: therapeutic diphenylcyclopropenone sensitization with weekly scalp DPC. The specimen was whole blood, collected in connection with sensitization to the hapten diphenylcyclopropenone (DPC). The receptors stem from a woman between 50 and 59 years old with alopecia areata. Some clones in this sample may be carry-over from other donors' samples.

The CDR3 region is CSAVGLAGGSSYNEQFF. DNA for the CDR3: TGCAGTGCCGTGGGACTAGCGGGGGGGAGCTCCTACAATGAGCAGTTCTTC. This chain connects TRBV20-1 to TRBJ2-1; 16 bases map to TRBD2. CDR1 and CDR2 (germline): DFQATT, SNEGSKA (reference sequence). V shed 6 bases, J shed 0 bases, and the junction held 5 bases outside the gene matches. The CDR3 runs 17 residues.

This chain joins TRBV20-1 and TRBJ2-1; perhaps TRBD2 as D (6 bases). Germline V gene lookup returns CDR1 DFQATT and CDR2 SNEGSKA (reference sequence). With 5 bases removed from V and 8 bases from J, the gap between germline ends came to 22 bases. This CDR3 has 15 residues. CDR3 DNA sequence: TGCAGTGCTTCCGGGACTGCGATTAGGAGAGATGAGCAGTTCTTC. Protein sequence: CSASGTAIRRDEQFF.